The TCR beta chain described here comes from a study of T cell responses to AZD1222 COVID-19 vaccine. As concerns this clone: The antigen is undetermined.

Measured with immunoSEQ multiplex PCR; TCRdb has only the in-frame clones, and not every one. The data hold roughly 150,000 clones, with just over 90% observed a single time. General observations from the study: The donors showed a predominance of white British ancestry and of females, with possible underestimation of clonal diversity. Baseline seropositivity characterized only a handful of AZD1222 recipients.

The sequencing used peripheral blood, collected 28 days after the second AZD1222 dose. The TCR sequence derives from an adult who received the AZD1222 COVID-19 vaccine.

CDR3 bases: TGTGCCAGCCAGGGGGCAGGGGGCCTCTACGAGCAGTACTTC. It yields the protein CASQGAGGLYEQYF. The chain has TRBV28 and TRBJ2-7; TRBD1 matches at 8 bases. The CDR3 is made up of 14 amino acids. In germline, CDR1 is MDHEN, CDR2 SYDVKM. Losses at the gene ends were 8 bases for V and 3 bases for J; bases not matched to a gene: 9. Using reference TRBV28 and TRBJ2-7 for the parts outside the CDR3, the full variable domain is DVKVTQSSRYLVKRTGEKVFLECVQDMDHENMFWYRQDPGLGLRLIYFSYDVKMKEKGDIPEGYSVSREKKERFSLILESASTNQTSMYLCASQGAGGLYEQYFGPGTRLTVT.